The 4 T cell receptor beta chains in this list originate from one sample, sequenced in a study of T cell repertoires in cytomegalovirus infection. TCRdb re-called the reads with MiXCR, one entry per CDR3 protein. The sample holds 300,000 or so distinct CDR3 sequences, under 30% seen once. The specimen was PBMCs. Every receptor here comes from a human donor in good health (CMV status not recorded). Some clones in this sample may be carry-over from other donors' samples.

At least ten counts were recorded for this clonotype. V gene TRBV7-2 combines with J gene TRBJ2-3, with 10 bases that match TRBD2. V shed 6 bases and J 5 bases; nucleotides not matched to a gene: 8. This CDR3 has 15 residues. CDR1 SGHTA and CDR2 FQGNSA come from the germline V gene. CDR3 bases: TGTGCCAGCAGTTCAAGCGGGAGGGCCGAAGATACGCAGTATTTT. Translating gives CASSSSGRAEDTQYF.

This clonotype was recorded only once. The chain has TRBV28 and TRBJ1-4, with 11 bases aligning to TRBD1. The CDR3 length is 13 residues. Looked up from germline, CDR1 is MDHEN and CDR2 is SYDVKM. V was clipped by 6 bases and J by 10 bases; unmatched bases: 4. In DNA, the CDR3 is TGTGCCAGCAGGGGGGACAGGGGGGCAAAACTGTTTTTT. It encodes CASRGDRGAKLFF.

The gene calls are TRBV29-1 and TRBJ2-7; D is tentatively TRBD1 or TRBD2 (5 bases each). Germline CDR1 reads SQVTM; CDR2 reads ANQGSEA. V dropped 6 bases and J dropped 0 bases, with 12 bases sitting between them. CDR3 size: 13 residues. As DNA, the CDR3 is TGCAGCGTCCTGGGGACGGCCTCCTACGAGCAGTACTTC. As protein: CSVLGTASYEQYF.

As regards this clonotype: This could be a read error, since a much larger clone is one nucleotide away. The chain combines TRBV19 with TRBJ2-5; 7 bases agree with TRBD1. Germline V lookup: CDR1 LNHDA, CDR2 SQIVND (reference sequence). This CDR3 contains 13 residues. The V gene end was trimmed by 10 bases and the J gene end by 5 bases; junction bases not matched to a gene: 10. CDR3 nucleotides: TGTGCCACCTCCTGGGACAGTGAGGAGACCCAGTACTTC. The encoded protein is CATSWDSEETQYF.